What follows are 22 T cell receptor beta chains derived from one specimen sequenced in a study of T cell responses to AZD1222 COVID-19 vaccine. Measured with immunoSEQ multiplex PCR; TCRdb has only the in-frame clones, and not every one. Seen here are fewer than 200,000 clones, over 80% observed once, and the top ten hold roughly 4%. Here the sequenced sample was peripheral blood, taken 28 days after the second dose of the MenACWY control vaccine. All receptors come from an adult who received the MenACWY meningococcal vaccine as a control.

The genes are TRBV30 and TRBJ1-1; no firm D call. V lost 6 bases, J lost 2 bases, and 10 bases lay in between. The CDR3 runs to 12 residues. Germline CDR1 reads GTSNPN; CDR2 reads SVGIG (reference sequence). The CDR3 DNA sequence: TGTGCCTGTAGGATTACCAACACTGAAGCTTTCTTT. Amino acids: CACRITNTEAFF.

This chain links TRBV6-6 with TRBJ1-4; perhaps TRBD1 as D (6 bases). The CDR3 runs 15 residues. V was shortened by 6 bases and J by 2 bases, with 13 bases between the two germline ends. Germline CDR1 MNHNY, CDR2 SVGAGI (reference sequence). For the CDR3, the DNA is TGTGCCAGCAGCGTTTCAGGGGTGACTAATGAAAAACTGTTTTTT. Translation: CASSVSGVTNEKLFF.

This clone has just one count. The V and J genes are TRBV2 and TRBJ1-5, with D perhaps TRBD1 (5 bases). CDR1 and CDR2 (germline): SNHLY, FYNNEI. Trimming removed 7 bases at V and 3 bases at J, with 7 bases between. The CDR3 is made up of 12 amino acids. The CDR3, as DNA: TGTGCCAGCACAGGGAACAATCAGCCCCAGCATTTT. Its protein is CASTGNNQPQHF.

This rearrangement joins TRBV7-2 to TRBJ1-2, with 8 bases fitting TRBD1. Germline lookup yields CDR1 SGHTA and CDR2 FQGNSA. The CDR3 runs to 17 residues. V shed 5 bases and J 4 bases; nucleotides not matched to a gene: 15. The CDR3 DNA is TGTGCCAGCAGCCCTCAACCCCAACTACAGGGGGGCTATGGCTACACCTTC. Amino acid sequence: CASSPQPQLQGGYGYTF.

The chain uses TRBV3-1 (or the pseudogene TRBV3-2) and TRBJ1-1, with TRBD1 as a possible D gene (5 bases). Germline CDR1 LGHDT, CDR2 YNNKEL (reference sequence). CDR3 length: 14 amino acids. Trimming stripped 1 base from V and 4 bases from J, with 10 bases between. CDR3 amino acids: CASSQGGALTEAFF. In nucleotides, the CDR3 is TGTGCCAGCAGCCAAGGTGGGGCGCTCACTGAAGCTTTCTTT.

The chain joins TRBV30 to TRBJ1-1; weak D call: TRBD1 (5 bases). The CDR3 contains 11 residues. Deletions cut 5 bases from V and 13 bases from J, with 17 bases between. Germline V gene sequence: CDR1 GTSNPN, CDR2 SVGIG (reference sequence). The CDR3 DNA follows: TGTGCCTGGGAAAGGCAGGGCATTGGTTTCTTT. This sequence encodes CAWERQGIGFF.

The chain recombines TRBV5-4 with TRBJ2-3, with D perhaps TRBD2 (7 bases). From germline, CDR1 is SGHNT and CDR2 YYREEE (reference sequence). V was pared by 9 bases and J by 4 bases, with 21 bases between. The CDR3 covers 15 residues. CDR3 coding DNA: TGTGCCACCAAAATGGGGGGGCAGAACCCAGATACGCAGTATTTT. It codes for CATKMGGQNPDTQYF. The full variable domain, its missing parts supplied by reference TRBV5-4 and TRBJ2-3, is ETGVTQSPTHLIKTRGQQVTLRCSSQSGHNTVSWYQQALGQGPQFIFQYYREEENGRGNFPPRFSGLQFPNYSSELNVNALELDDSALYLCATKMGGQNPDTQYFGPGTRLTVL.

The DNA of the CDR3 is TGTGCCTGGTCGGGGCTCTACGAGCAGTACTTC. Protein: CAWSGLYEQYF. This chain uses TRBV30 with TRBJ2-7; D may correspond to TRBD1 or TRBD2 (5 bases each). This CDR3 is built from 11 residues. V was cut by 5 bases and J by 3 bases, with 8 bases left in between. The germline gives CDR1 GTSNPN, CDR2 SVGIG (reference sequence).

The chain links TRBV19 to TRBJ2-3, with a weak D call TRBD2 (6 bases). The CDR3 runs to 17 residues. V was cut by 5 bases and J by 2 bases, with 20 bases left in between. Germline V gene lookup returns CDR1 LNHDA and CDR2 SQIVND (reference sequence). In DNA form, the CDR3 reads TGTGCCAGTAGTCTATCCTCCGGGACTGGGTACACAGATACGCAGTATTTT. The encoded protein is CASSLSSGTGYTDTQYF.

The chain joins TRBV7-3 to TRBJ1-1, with a tentative D call TRBD1 (6 bases). V lost 3 bases to trimming and J lost 5 bases, with 13 bases between them. This CDR3 has 14 residues. CDR1 SGHTA and CDR2 FQGTGA come from the germline V gene. The CDR3 loop is CASSFGGLGTEAFF. The CDR3 nucleotides read TGTGCCAGCAGCTTCGGGGGGCTGGGTACTGAAGCTTTCTTT.

V is TRBV6-5 and J is TRBJ2-2; no clear D. The germline CDR1 and CDR2 sequences are MNHEY and SVGAGI. The length of the CDR3 is 14 residues. The germline V and J ends were trimmed by 2 bases and 4 bases, with 8 bases remaining between them. The CDR3, as DNA: TGTGCCAGCAGTTACCGCCTGGGCACCGGGGAGCTGTTTTTT. Its protein product is CASSYRLGTGELFF.

CDR3 amino acids: CASSSGSRSEKLFF. Written as DNA, the CDR3 is TGTGCCAGCAGCTCCGGGTCTCGAAGCGAAAAACTGTTTTTT. This chain uses TRBV5-4 with TRBJ1-4; D gene ambiguous. The CDR3 contains 14 residues. Germline V gene sequence: CDR1 SGHNT, CDR2 YYREEE (reference sequence). The V end lost 3 bases, the J end lost 8 bases, and 14 bases lay between the germline ends.

The rearrangement joins TRBV30 to TRBJ2-5, with TRBD2 matching over 8 bases. V was clipped by 1 base and J by 4 bases; unmatched bases: 2. The CDR3 length is 13 residues. The V gene's germline CDR1 is GTSNPN and CDR2 SVGIG (reference sequence). As DNA, the CDR3 is TGTGCCTGGAGTGGGCTAGCGGGAGAGACCCAGTACTTC. Translating it yields CAWSGLAGETQYF.

The V gene is TRBV7-2, the J gene TRBJ2-2; D is perhaps TRBD2 (6 bases). Germline V lookup: CDR1 SGHTA, CDR2 FQGNSA. CDR3 length: 15 amino acids. Trimming removed 1 base at V and 1 base at J, with 7 bases between. CDR3 in DNA: TGTGCCAGCAGCTTAGGACTAGAGAACACCGGGGAGCTGTTTTTT. Translation gives CASSLGLENTGELFF.

The rearrangement links TRBV27 to TRBJ1-1; no firm D call. The CDR3 sequence is 11 residues long. Germline V gene data show CDR1 as MNHEY and CDR2 as SMNVEV (reference sequence). The ends were cut back, 10 bases at V and 1 base at J, with 7 bases in the middle. CDR3 region: CATYPNTEAFF. The CDR3 DNA is TGTGCCACCTATCCGAACACTGAAGCTTTCTTT.

The chain has TRBV7-2 and TRBJ2-7; the D gene is possibly TRBD1 (6 bases). The CDR3 spans 14 residues. Germline V gives CDR1 SGHTA, CDR2 FQGNSA. V dropped 7 bases and J dropped 3 bases, with 16 bases sitting between them. CDR3 in DNA: TGTGCCAGCACCCTACAGGGCGCTGGCTACGAGCAGTACTTC. Translated: CASTLQGAGYEQYF. Looking up the rest from reference TRBV7-2 and TRBJ2-7 gives the full variable domain: GAGVSQSPSNKVTEKGKDVELRCDPISGHTALYWYRQSLGQGLEFLIYFQGNSAPDKSGLPSDRFSAERTGGSVSTLTIQRTQQEDSAVYLCASTLQGAGYEQYFGPGTRLTVT.

The chain has TRBV19 and TRBJ1-4; D gene unclear. The CDR3 length is 16 residues. With 6 bases removed from V and 0 bases from J, the gap between germline ends came to 14 bases. The germline gives CDR1 LNHDA, CDR2 SQIVND (reference sequence). The CDR3 region is CASSISMRATNEKLFF. CDR3 DNA sequence: TGTGCCAGTAGCATTTCAATGAGGGCAACTAATGAAAAACTGTTTTTT.

The V call is TRBV28, the J call TRBJ2-7; D ambiguous. This CDR3 contains 11 residues. The ends were cut back, 6 bases at V and 3 bases at J, with 6 bases in the middle. CDR1 is MDHEN and CDR2 is SYDVKM in the germline V gene. CDR3 coding DNA: TGTGCCAGCAGAACCCGCTACGAGCAGTACTTC. Protein sequence: CASRTRYEQYF.

The chain recombines TRBV20-1 with TRBJ2-3; a weak D match, TRBD2 (6 bases). CDR1 and CDR2 from the germline V gene are DFQATT and SNEGSKA (reference sequence). The length of the CDR3 is 15 residues. V was trimmed by 3 bases and J by 5 bases, leaving 18 bases between them. DNA for the CDR3: TGCAGTGCTAGTCAGCCGGAGGGCCAATTAGATACGCAGTATTTT. Residues: CSASQPEGQLDTQYF.

In its sample, this clone was seen once. V and J are TRBV4-3 and TRBJ2-7; 7 nucleotides match TRBD2. The CDR3 loop spans 13 amino acids. CDR1 is LGHNA and CDR2 is YSLEER in the germline V gene. Unmatched junction bases numbered 4, after V lost 4 bases and J lost 4 bases. CDR3: CASSPWGGYEQYF. DNA of the CDR3: TGCGCCAGCAGCCCCTGGGGGGGGTACGAGCAGTACTTC.

The V and J genes are TRBV24-1 and TRBJ2-2; tentatively, D is TRBD1 (5 bases). Per the germline V gene, CDR1 is KGHDR and CDR2 is SFDVKD. The CDR3 covers 17 residues. With 2 bases removed from V and 0 bases from J, the gap between germline ends came to 12 bases. CDR3: CATSDWMTAANTGELFF. CDR3 nucleotide sequence: TGTGCCACCAGTGATTGGATGACAGCCGCGAACACCGGGGAGCTGTTTTTT.

This sequence joins TRBV29-1 and TRBJ1-2, with 8 positions matching TRBD1. Germline V lookup: CDR1 SQVTM, CDR2 ANQGSEA. With 7 bases clipped from V and 7 bases from J, the junction kept 5 bases outside the gene matches. The CDR3 loop spans 11 amino acids. The CDR3 nucleotides read TGCAGCGCCGACAGGGGATTTGGCTACACCTTC. Protein sequence: CSADRGFGYTF.